The entry below describes one T cell receptor beta chain. Its antigen is as yet unknown. The sample comes from a study of T cell clonality in common variable immunodeficiency. Donors gave roughly 5 to 8.5 ml heparinized peripheral whole blood. The data were produced by immunoSEQ multiplex PCR, yet TCRdb's version contains in-frame clones alone and is incomplete. The sample includes about 41,000 clones, none of them occurring once. Study outcomes and limitations: CVID subjects had higher TCRbeta clonality than healthy controls, most marked in about a third. CVID subjects shared fewer TCRbeta clones than healthy controls did.

The specimen sequenced was peripheral blood mononuclear cells. The source of this sequence is a person aged 18 to 69 in good health.

CDR3 sequence: CASNILETGELFF. The covered CDR3 bases are TGTGCCAGCAACATACTAGAGACCGGGGAG. The chain combines TRBV7-9 with TRBJ2-2; tentative D call: TRBD2 (5 bases). The missing CDR3 end, 3 residues past where the read stops, is filled in from the germline J gene. V was clipped by 7 bases and J by 5 bases, with 11 bases between them. This CDR3 contains 13 residues. Germline CDR1 SEHNR, CDR2 FQNEAQ (reference sequence).